This entry lists 30 T cell receptor beta chains sequenced from one sample in a study of blood T cell repertoires in COVID-19. The table came from immunoSEQ multiplex PCR; TCRdb's copy has only in-frame clones and leaves some out. The sample yields about 210,000 clones, about 86% seen once. Sample: peripheral blood. These TCRs come from a man aged 18 to 30 with active or convalescent COVID-19.

The V and J genes are TRBV12-3 or TRBV12-4 and TRBJ2-7; D unclear. V was shortened by 7 bases and J by 6 bases, with 16 bases between the two germline ends. The CDR3 consists of 13 residues. CDR3 DNA: TGTGCCAGCACTTGGCGCGGTTCCCTCGAGCAGTACTTC. Amino acid sequence: CASTWRGSLEQYF.

V usage is TRBV7-3 and J usage is TRBJ2-7; a possible D gene is TRBD1 (5 bases). Per the germline V gene, CDR1 is SGHTA and CDR2 is FQGTGA. The CDR3 totals 13 residues. Trimming removed 5 bases at V and 5 bases at J, with 13 bases between. CDR3 sequence reads: CASSKSFRDEQYF. In DNA form, the CDR3 reads TGTGCCAGCAGCAAAAGTTTCAGGGACGAGCAGTACTTC.

The rearrangement uses TRBV19 and TRBJ2-1; 10 bases map to TRBD2. After removal of 7 bases from V and 5 bases from J, the junction contained 8 bases not matched to a gene. Looked up from germline, CDR1 is LNHDA and CDR2 is SQIVND (reference sequence). The CDR3 sequence is 15 residues long. The CDR3: CASKREGLKHNEQFF. The DNA for the CDR3 is TGTGCCAGTAAGCGGGAGGGCCTCAAACACAATGAGCAGTTCTTC.

The chain is built from TRBV6-5 and TRBJ1-2; 8 bases fit TRBD1. The CDR3 extends over 15 amino acids. CDR1 and CDR2 (germline): MNHEY, SVGAGI. Trimming at V came to 4 bases and at J to 6 bases, leaving 10 bases not matched to a gene. CDR3 nucleotide sequence: TGTGCCAGCAGTTCCAGGACAGGGACGATCGATGGCTACACCTTC. Residues: CASSSRTGTIDGYTF.

CDR3 coding DNA: TGTGCCGCTCGATCCGGGACAGGGATGAACACTGAAGCTTTCTTT. Translated, it gives CAARSGTGMNTEAFF. The chain couples TRBV19 to TRBJ1-1; the match to TRBD1 covers 9 bases. The CDR3 totals 15 residues. The ends lost 11 bases at V and 0 bases at J; junction bases unmatched: 10. The germline gives CDR1 LNHDA, CDR2 SQIVND (reference sequence). Using reference TRBV19 and TRBJ1-1 for the parts outside the CDR3, the full variable domain is DGGITQSPKYLFRKEGQNVTLSCEQNLNHDAMYWYRQDPGQGLRLIYYSQIVNDFQKGDIAEGYSVSREKKESFPLTVTSAQKNPTAFYLCAARSGTGMNTEAFFGQGTRLTVV.

V usage is TRBV3-1 (or the pseudogene TRBV3-2) and J usage is TRBJ2-1; 7 bases agree with TRBD2. The CDR3 totals 16 residues. Germline loops: CDR1 LGHDT, CDR2 YNNKEL (reference sequence). The ends lost 1 base at V and 2 bases at J; junction bases unmatched: 5. The CDR3 protein is CASSQVRLAAYNEQFF. CDR3 DNA sequence: TGTGCCAGCAGCCAAGTTCGGCTAGCGGCCTACAATGAGCAGTTCTTC.

This sequence joins TRBV9 and TRBJ2-2, with D maybe TRBD2 (5 bases). This CDR3 is built from 15 residues. The germline V gene has CDR1 SGDLS and CDR2 YYNGEE. Trimming took 0 bases from V and 6 from J, leaving 12 bases between them. The DNA of the CDR3 is TGTGCCAGCAGCGTAGCGGGAAAGTTGGCCGGGGAGCTGTTTTTT. It yields the protein CASSVAGKLAGELFF.

The gene calls are TRBV9 and TRBJ1-1; D may be TRBD1 (5 bases). The CDR3 has 17 amino acids. The germline CDR1 and CDR2 sequences are SGDLS and YYNGEE. Trimming left V 0 bases short and J 5 bases short, with 20 bases between. CDR3 sequence (DNA): TGTGCCAGCAGCGTAGATGGAAGGGAAGGGGTTCGTACTGAAGCTTTCTTT. It codes for CASSVDGREGVRTEAFF.

The chain is built from TRBV6-1 and TRBJ1-6; tentative D call: TRBD1 (6 bases). With 3 bases removed from V and 6 bases from J, the gap between germline ends came to 9 bases. Germline-derived CDR1 and CDR2 are MNHNS and SASEGT. There are 14 residues in the CDR3. CDR3 DNA sequence: TGTGCCAGCAGTGACACAGGGCCTAATTCACCCCTCCACTTT. The encoded protein is CASSDTGPNSPLHF.

This clone was recorded once. The J gene is TRBJ2-7, the V gene TRBV27, with TRBD1 identical over 9 bases. Germline V gives CDR1 MNHEY, CDR2 SMNVEV (reference sequence). The CDR3 runs to 15 residues. The trim removed 4 bases at V and 2 bases at J, leaving 6 bases unmatched. The CDR3 DNA is TGTGCCAGCAGTTACGGGACAGGGAACACCTACGAGCAGTACTTC. Translated, it gives CASSYGTGNTYEQYF.

The V gene is TRBV30, the J gene TRBJ2-7; D perhaps matches TRBD1 (5 bases). The CDR3 has 13 residues. Germline V CDR1 and CDR2: GTSNPN, SVGIG (reference sequence). The V end lost 1 base, the J end lost 2 bases, and 9 bases lay between the germline ends. Written as DNA, the CDR3 is TGTGCCTGGAGTGGCGACAGTACCTACGAGCAGTACTTC. Protein sequence: CAWSGDSTYEQYF.

The V call is TRBV18, the J call TRBJ1-2; D is unresolved. Germline V gene sequence: CDR1 KGHSH, CDR2 LQKENI. Trimming took off 3 bases at V and 3 bases at J, with 8 bases between the two ends. The CDR3 contains 13 residues. In DNA, the CDR3 is TGTGCCAGCTCACCCGCTGCGGACTATGGCTACACCTTC. It codes for CASSPAADYGYTF.

The chain employs TRBV30 and TRBJ1-1; D remains unclear. The CDR3 covers 14 residues. The germline V and J ends were trimmed by 3 bases and 4 bases, with 15 bases remaining between them. From germline, CDR1 is GTSNPN and CDR2 SVGIG (reference sequence). CDR3 residues: CAWSIGITGTEAFF. Written as DNA, the CDR3 is TGTGCCTGGAGCATTGGCATTACGGGCACTGAAGCTTTCTTT.

The chain uses TRBV7-9 and TRBJ1-1; 8 positions agree with TRBD1. This CDR3 has 14 amino acids. In germline, CDR1 is SEHNR, CDR2 FQNEAQ (reference sequence). V was pared by 7 bases and J by 6 bases, with 10 bases of the junction left unmatched. CDR3 DNA: TGTGCCAGCACCCTCGGCAGGGGGCAGGCTGAAGCTTTCTTT. This gives the protein CASTLGRGQAEAFF.

The chain has TRBV30 and TRBJ1-2; 7 positions agree with TRBD1. With 5 bases clipped from V and 8 bases from J, the junction kept 5 bases outside the gene matches. The CDR3 loop spans 11 amino acids. CDR1 is GTSNPN and CDR2 is SVGIG in the germline V gene (reference sequence). As DNA, the CDR3 is TGTGCCTGGCGAGGGGGCTTGGGCTACACCTTC. Amino acids: CAWRGGLGYTF.

V gene TRBV30 combines with J gene TRBJ1-3; no firm D call. V lost 6 bases and J lost 2, with 8 bases in between. Germline assignment: CDR1 GTSNPN and CDR2 SVGIG (reference sequence). The CDR3 consists of 12 residues. The CDR3 loop is CACLGAGNTIYF. The CDR3 DNA sequence: TGTGCCTGCCTAGGAGCTGGAAACACCATATATTTT.

This rearrangement joins TRBV7-2 to TRBJ2-5, with TRBD2 as a possible D gene (6 bases). The CDR3 has 15 residues. The V and J ends lost 1 base and 0 bases respectively, with 9 bases between them. Looked up from germline, CDR1 is SGHTA and CDR2 is FQGNSA. CDR3 DNA sequence: TGTGCCAGCAGCTTAGATGGGGGGAACCAAGAGACCCAGTACTTC. It specifies CASSLDGGNQETQYF.

This chain links TRBV27 with TRBJ2-1; D unclear. V was clipped by 5 bases and J by 5 bases, with 10 bases between them. The CDR3 runs to 13 residues. In germline, CDR1 is MNHEY, CDR2 SMNVEV (reference sequence). CDR3 region: CASSTYQNNEQFF. Here the CDR3 DNA reads TGTGCCAGCAGTACGTATCAGAACAATGAGCAGTTCTTC.

V and J are TRBV24-1 and TRBJ1-2; D unclear. V gave up 0 bases and J gave up 8 bases, with 6 bases separating them. From germline, CDR1 is KGHDR and CDR2 SFDVKD. This CDR3 spans 12 amino acids. Here the CDR3 reads CATSDLQAGYTF. CDR3 DNA: TGTGCCACCAGTGATTTGCAAGCGGGCTACACCTTC.

J is TRBJ2-7 and V is TRBV7-2, with 12 bases fitting TRBD2. This CDR3 has 16 amino acids. J lost 2 bases, V lost 4 bases, and 6 bases had no gene match. In germline, CDR1 is SGHTA, CDR2 FQGNSA. CDR3 sequence (DNA): TGTGCCAGCAGCTGGACTAGCGGGGCCGGAACCTACGAGCAGTACTTC. It specifies CASSWTSGAGTYEQYF.

This clone was seen many times. Other DNA sequences in this specimen translate into the identical CDR3. The CDR3 protein is CASSLVGTGESGANVLTF. Written as DNA, the CDR3 is TGTGCCAGCAGCTTGGTCGGGACAGGGGAGTCTGGGGCCAACGTCCTGACTTTC. J is TRBJ2-6 and V is TRBV5-5; 10 positions match TRBD1. Germline lookup yields CDR1 SGHKS and CDR2 YYEKEE (reference sequence). Trimming at V came to 0 bases and at J to 1 base, leaving 4 bases not matched to a gene. The CDR3 has 18 amino acids.

The V call is TRBV3-1 (or the pseudogene TRBV3-2), the J call TRBJ2-7, with 8 bases identical to TRBD2. The trim removed 0 bases at V and 8 bases at J, leaving 12 bases unmatched. There are 16 residues in the CDR3. Germline values: CDR1 LGHDT, CDR2 YNNKEL (reference sequence). DNA for the CDR3: TGTGCCAGCAGCCAAGAATCAGCGGGAGTTTGGTTCAAGCAGTACTTC. As protein: CASSQESAGVWFKQYF.

V usage is TRBV29-1 and J usage is TRBJ2-3; 8 bases align to TRBD1. V gave up 2 bases and J gave up 0 bases; unmatched junction bases: 16. This CDR3 contains 19 residues. Per the germline V gene, CDR1 is SQVTM and CDR2 is ANQGSEA. The CDR3 nucleotides are TGCAGCGTTGAAAACTTCGAGGCAGGGGGCGACCTTAGCACAGATACGCAGTATTTT. It yields the protein CSVENFEAGGDLSTDTQYF.

This clone has just one count. The J gene is TRBJ1-4, the V gene TRBV6-2 or TRBV6-3; 9 bases match TRBD1. CDR3 length: 17 amino acids. J lost 4 bases, V lost 5 bases, and 11 bases had no gene match. Germline values: CDR1 MNHEY, CDR2 SVGEGT. The DNA of the CDR3 is TGTGCCAGCAGTCTCCCCGGGACAGGGAAGAGTAATGAAAAACTGTTTTTT. Protein product: CASSLPGTGKSNEKLFF.

The chain carries TRBV10-3 and TRBJ2-7; TRBD2 matches 7 bases. This CDR3 spans 13 amino acids. Per the germline V gene, CDR1 is ENHRY and CDR2 is SYGVKD. V was pared by 4 bases and J by 7 bases, with 7 bases of the junction left unmatched. In DNA form, the CDR3 reads TGTGCCATCAGTGGGGGCGGGGGTTGGGAGCAGTACTTC. Its translation: CAISGGGGWEQYF.

This sequence joins TRBV3-1 (or the pseudogene TRBV3-2) and TRBJ1-4; TRBD1 is a possible D gene (6 bases). The CDR3 consists of 14 residues. Germline assignment: CDR1 LGHDT and CDR2 YNNKEL (reference sequence). Trimming took 4 bases from V and 3 from J, leaving 9 bases between them. CDR3 nucleotides: TGTGCCAGCAGCCCGTCAGGGGCTAATGAAAAACTGTTTTTT. Protein product: CASSPSGANEKLFF.

The chain links TRBV24-1 to TRBJ2-1; no clear D. This CDR3 has 16 residues. Trimming cost V 4 bases and J 5 bases, with 17 bases left between them. CDR1 and CDR2 (germline): KGHDR, SFDVKD. The CDR3 here is CATSDPGRSSNNEQFF. The CDR3 nucleotides read TGTGCCACCAGTGACCCCGGTAGAAGCTCTAACAATGAGCAGTTCTTC.

The chain carries TRBV30 and TRBJ1-2, with D possibly being TRBD1 (6 bases). The CDR3 consists of 13 residues. The germline V gene has CDR1 GTSNPN and CDR2 SVGIG (reference sequence). V was cut by 3 bases and J by 2 bases, with 10 bases left in between. The CDR3 nucleotides read TGTGCCTGGAGCCGGGGGGCAAACTATGGCTACACCTTC. Amino acid sequence: CAWSRGANYGYTF.

The chain has TRBV14 and TRBJ1-2; unclear D gene. The V end was cut by 1 base, the J end by 1 base, with 13 bases between. Germline V gives CDR1 SGHDN, CDR2 FVKESK. The CDR3 extends over 16 amino acids. The CDR3, as DNA: TGTGCCAGCAGCCAAGGTTTCCGAGGACTTAACTATGGCTACACCTTC. It specifies CASSQGFRGLNYGYTF.

This clone was seen once. The genes are TRBV6-1 and TRBJ2-7; D is possibly TRBD1 (6 bases). Trimming pared 2 bases from V and 2 bases from J, leaving 16 bases between. The CDR3 sequence is 16 residues long. Germline CDR1 reads MNHNS; CDR2 reads SASEGT. CDR3 residues: CASSEYLGQITYEQYF. The CDR3 DNA is TGTGCCAGCAGTGAATATTTAGGACAGATTACCTACGAGCAGTACTTC.